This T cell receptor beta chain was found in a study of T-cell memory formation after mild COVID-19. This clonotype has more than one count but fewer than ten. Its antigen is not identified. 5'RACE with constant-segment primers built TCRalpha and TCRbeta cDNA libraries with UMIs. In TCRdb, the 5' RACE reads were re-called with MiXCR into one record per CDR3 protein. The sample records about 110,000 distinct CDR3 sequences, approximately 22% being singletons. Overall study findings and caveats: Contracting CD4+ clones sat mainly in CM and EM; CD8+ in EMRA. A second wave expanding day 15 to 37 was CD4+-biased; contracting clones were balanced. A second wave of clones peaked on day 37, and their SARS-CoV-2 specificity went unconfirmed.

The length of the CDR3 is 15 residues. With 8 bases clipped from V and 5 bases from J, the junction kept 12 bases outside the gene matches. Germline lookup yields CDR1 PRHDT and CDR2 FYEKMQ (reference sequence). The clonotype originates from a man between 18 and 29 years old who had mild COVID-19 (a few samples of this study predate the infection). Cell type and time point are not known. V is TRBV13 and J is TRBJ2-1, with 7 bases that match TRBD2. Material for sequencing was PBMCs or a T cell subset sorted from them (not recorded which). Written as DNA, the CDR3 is TGTGCCAGCGCGGGGGTAGGGGACTCGGACAATGAGCAGTTCTTC. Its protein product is CASAGVGDSDNEQFF.